The 29 T cell receptor beta chains reported below all come from one sample, sequenced in a study of OX40 agonist ivuxolimab in advanced cancers. TCRdb's table, derived via immunoSEQ multiplex PCR, lists solely in-frame clones and lacks some. The sample includes some 59,000 clones, 85% to 90% of them seen just once. Sequences were derived from CD4+ or CD8+ T cells sorted from blood, sampled in a trial of the OX40 agonist ivuxolimab. The receptor source for this set is an adult with an advanced solid tumor such as melanoma, head and neck, liver or kidney cancer.

The chain links TRBV27 to TRBJ2-5, with D maybe TRBD1 (5 bases). This CDR3 region has 14 residues. Trimming left V 6 bases short and J 1 base short, with 12 bases between. Germline lookup yields CDR1 MNHEY and CDR2 SMNVEV (reference sequence). The CDR3 region is CASRRGQVQETQYF. In nucleotides, the CDR3 is TGTGCCAGCAGACGAGGACAAGTCCAAGAGACCCAGTACTTC.

The gene calls are TRBV11-2 and TRBJ1-1; 8 nucleotides line up with TRBD1. The CDR3 is made up of 14 amino acids. Germline CDR1 reads SGHAT; CDR2 reads FQNNGV. V lost 5 bases, J lost 5 bases, and 7 bases stayed unmatched. This chain's CDR3 is CASSPRTGRTEAFF. CDR3 in DNA: TGTGCCAGCAGCCCCCGGACAGGGCGGACTGAAGCTTTCTTT. Complete variable domain (other parts from reference TRBV11-2 and TRBJ1-1): EAGVAQSPRYKIIEKRQSVAFWCNPISGHATLYWYQQILGQGPKLLIQFQNNGVVDDSQLPKDRFSAERLKGVDSTLKIQPAKLEDSAVYLCASSPRTGRTEAFFGQGTRLTVV.

In DNA, the CDR3 is TGCGCCAGTAGCAATGGGGGGAACACTGAAGCTTTCTTT. Translation: CASSNGGNTEAFF. This rearrangement joins TRBV5-1 to TRBJ1-1; D is possibly TRBD1 (5 bases). Germline V CDR1 and CDR2: SGHRS, YFSETQ. The V end lost 8 bases, the J end lost 1 base, and 12 bases lay between the germline ends. This CDR3 has 13 amino acids.

To note about this clone: The junction departs from the called germline gene at one end, perhaps through a read error. The rearrangement joins TRBV2 to TRBJ1-5, with D possibly being TRBD1 (5 bases). The CDR3 extends over 12 amino acids. Germline V CDR1 and CDR2: SNHLY, FYNNEI. The chain's CDR3 is CASSEDGRALRF. Written as DNA, the CDR3 is TGTGCCAGCAGTGAAGATGGCAGGGCCCTCCGATTT.

The rearrangement uses TRBV4-1 and TRBJ2-1; D not certain. V was shortened by 5 bases and J by 1 base, with 15 bases between the two germline ends. Looked up from germline, CDR1 is MGHRA and CDR2 is YSYEKL. The CDR3 contains 16 residues. The CDR3 region has the DNA TGCGCCAGCAGCTCGCTCCCGACACGATCCTACAATGAGCAGTTCTTC. This encodes CASSSLPTRSYNEQFF.

This chain uses TRBV7-3 with TRBJ1-2; D is unresolved. The CDR3 loop spans 13 amino acids. CDR1 and CDR2 from the germline V gene are SGHTA and FQGTGA. V dropped 4 bases and J dropped 8 bases, with 14 bases sitting between them. This CDR3 is CASSYSSMGGYTF. CDR3 nucleotides: TGTGCCAGCAGCTATTCGAGCATGGGCGGCTACACCTTC.

This sequence joins TRBV28 and TRBJ1-2; D is uncertain. V lost 8 bases and J 7 bases, leaving 14 bases between the germline ends. The CDR3 extends over 12 amino acids. Germline loops: CDR1 MDHEN, CDR2 SYDVKM. CDR3 protein: CASQLQVSGYTF. The CDR3, as DNA: TGTGCCAGCCAACTACAAGTCAGTGGCTACACCTTC.

This clone was recorded only once. The V call is TRBV28, the J call TRBJ2-7; TRBD1 matches at 10 bases. The CDR3 extends over 13 amino acids. Germline values: CDR1 MDHEN, CDR2 SYDVKM. The ends lost 5 bases at V and 11 bases at J; junction bases unmatched: 9. As DNA, the CDR3 is TGTGCCAGCAGTGGGACAGGGGAATTGACGGAGTACTTC. It encodes CASSGTGELTEYF.

The rearrangement uses TRBV11-1 and TRBJ2-3; no firm D call. The germline V and J ends were trimmed by 3 bases and 0 bases, with 13 bases remaining between them. Germline V CDR1 and CDR2: SGHAT, FQDESV (reference sequence). This CDR3 spans 16 amino acids. The CDR3 region is CASSFLAGGSTDTQYF. The CDR3 DNA reads TGTGCCAGCAGCTTTCTTGCTGGCGGCAGCACAGATACGCAGTATTTT.

This clone was seen more than once but under ten times. The CDR3, as DNA: TGTGCCAGCTCTGGGACAGGGGGTATCAACAATGAGTTCTTC. Translating gives CASSGTGGINNEFF. This chain connects TRBV18 to TRBJ2-1, with TRBD1 matching over 11 bases. V lost 6 bases, J lost 14 bases, and 12 bases stayed unmatched. The CDR3 is 14 residues long. Germline CDR1 and CDR2: KGHSH and LQKENI.

The V call is TRBV2, the J call TRBJ2-2; D is uncertain. The CDR3 loop spans 14 amino acids. CDR1 is SNHLY, CDR2 FYNNEI, per germline. The ends were cut back, 0 bases at V and 6 bases at J, with 8 bases in the middle. The CDR3 coding sequence is TGTGCCAGCAGTGAAGCTGGCGAGGCCGGGGAGCTGTTTTTT. Translation gives CASSEAGEAGELFF. Full variable domain (outside the CDR3, taken from reference TRBV2 and TRBJ2-2): EPEVTQTPSHQVTQMGQEVILRCVPISNHLYFYWYRQILGQKVEFLVSFYNNEISEKSEIFDDQFSVERPDGSNFTLKIRSTKLEDSAMYFCASSEAGEAGELFFGEGSRLTVL.

The gene calls are TRBV4-2 and TRBJ1-2, with 8 bases matching TRBD1. The CDR3 totals 17 residues. V was clipped by 4 bases and J by 2 bases; unmatched bases: 12. The germline CDR1 and CDR2 sequences are LGHNA and YNFKEQ. The CDR3 DNA reads TGTGCCAGCAGCCCCGGGACAGGAGCCTTAGAGAACTATGGCTACACCTTC. It encodes CASSPGTGALENYGYTF.

The chain joins TRBV10-3 to TRBJ2-1; 7 positions match TRBD2. Germline V gives CDR1 ENHRY, CDR2 SYGVKD. This CDR3 spans 16 amino acids. V was pared by 0 bases and J by 3 bases, with 5 bases of the junction left unmatched. CDR3 sequence (DNA): TGTGCCATCAGTGAGTCGGGGGGGAGTGACTACAATGAGCAGTTCTTC. Translated: CAISESGGSDYNEQFF.

This rearrangement joins TRBV6-1 to TRBJ1-2; unclear D gene. With 5 bases removed from V and 1 base from J, the gap between germline ends came to 8 bases. Germline V gene lookup returns CDR1 MNHNS and CDR2 SASEGT. The CDR3 has 13 amino acids. DNA of the CDR3: TGTGCCAGCAGTTATGAAGTTAACTATGGCTACACCTTC. This codes for CASSYEVNYGYTF.

The genes are TRBV7-9 and TRBJ2-1; 9 nucleotides align to TRBD1. This CDR3 region has 14 residues. J gave up 3 bases and V 11 bases, and 8 bases lay outside the gene matches. Germline V gene lookup returns CDR1 SEHNR and CDR2 FQNEAQ (reference sequence). CDR3 sequence: CASRGTGNYNEQFF. CDR3 DNA sequence: TGTGCCTCCAGGGGGACAGGGAACTACAATGAGCAGTTCTTC.

This clone has a single count. One end of the junction fails to match germline, which may point to a read error. The chain couples TRBV7-7 to TRBJ2-5; no clear D. The CDR3 is made up of 15 amino acids. The germline V gene encodes CDR1 SSHAT and CDR2 FNYEAQ (reference sequence). This CDR3 reads CASSPANLKGETQYF. The CDR3 DNA follows: TGTGCTAGCAGCCCCGCGAACCTAAAGGGAGAGACCCAGTACTTC.

The rearrangement uses TRBV7-9 and TRBJ2-1, with 9 bases matching TRBD2. Trimming at V came to 1 base and at J to 9 bases, leaving 4 bases not matched to a gene. The CDR3 totals 14 residues. In germline, CDR1 is SEHNR, CDR2 FQNEAQ (reference sequence). CDR3 sequence: CASSLDPSGTEQFF. The CDR3 DNA is TGTGCCAGCAGCTTAGATCCTAGCGGGACTGAGCAGTTCTTC.

CDR3 in amino acids: CASSEALSGTQYF. The CDR3 nucleotides read TGTGCCAGCAGTGAAGCCCTCTCGGGGACCCAGTACTTC. This chain connects TRBV2 to TRBJ2-5; D is uncertain. Germline lookup yields CDR1 SNHLY and CDR2 FYNNEI. Trimming cost V 0 bases and J 7 bases, with 9 bases left between them. The CDR3 totals 13 residues.

The genes are TRBV27 and TRBJ1-6; D is undetermined. This CDR3 has 19 residues. Germline values: CDR1 MNHEY, CDR2 SMNVEV (reference sequence). V was pared by 0 bases and J by 0 bases, with 15 bases between. The CDR3 DNA reads as TGTGCCAGCAGTTTATCGCTCTCGTGGGTGAGCTCCTATAATTCACCCCTCCACTTT. This encodes CASSLSLSWVSSYNSPLHF.

V gene TRBV6-5 combines with J gene TRBJ2-5, with 14 bases matching TRBD2. With V trimmed by 4 bases and J by 7 bases, 8 bases remained unmatched. CDR1 is MNHEY, CDR2 SVGAGI, per germline. The CDR3 is 16 residues long. The CDR3 coding sequence is TGTGCCAGCAGTTTCAGACTAGCGGGAGGGCCGGGGACCCAGTACTTC. This encodes CASSFRLAGGPGTQYF.

This clone has a handful of counts. In the same sample, other DNA sequences code for this CDR3. The gene calls are TRBV18 and TRBJ1-4; D is undetermined. CDR1 is KGHSH, CDR2 LQKENI, per germline. Trimming left V 5 bases short and J 4 bases short, with 14 bases between. There are 15 residues in the CDR3. For the CDR3, the DNA is TGTGCCAGCTCAGTGGACGGTCCCAATAATGAAAAACTGTTTTTT. The encoded protein is CASSVDGPNNEKLFF.

The chain links TRBV5-4 to TRBJ1-2; 12 nucleotides agree with TRBD1. Germline values: CDR1 SGHNT, CDR2 YYREEE (reference sequence). Trimming cost V 5 bases and J 8 bases; bases outside gene matches: 13. The length of the CDR3 is 16 residues. This CDR3 reads CASRQKWTGTGGGYTF. CDR3 DNA sequence: TGTGCCAGCAGACAAAAATGGACCGGGACAGGGGGCGGCTACACCTTC.

Notes on this clone: Germline and junction disagree at one end, which may indicate a read error. The gene calls are TRBV7-7 and TRBJ2-5; the D gene is possibly TRBD2 (5 bases). This CDR3 region has 13 residues. Germline V gene sequence: CDR1 SSHAT, CDR2 FNYEAQ (reference sequence). The CDR3 bases are TGTGCTAGCAGCTTGGAGGTGGGAAGGACCCAGTACTTC. Residues: CASSLEVGRTQYF.

This chain links TRBV7-3 with TRBJ2-2; 10 bases are a match to TRBD1. The CDR3 contains 15 residues. Germline lookup yields CDR1 SGHTA and CDR2 FQGTGA. Trimming took 0 bases from V and 6 from J; bases not matched to a gene: 1. CDR3 nucleotide sequence: TGTGCCAGCAGCTTAACGACAGGGGGCCCCGGGGAGCTGTTTTTT. This gives the protein CASSLTTGGPGELFF.

CDR3 sequence (DNA): TGTGCCAGCAGCTTAGCCGCTAGTGGGGCGAACACCGGGGAGCTGTTTTTT. This encodes CASSLAASGANTGELFF. The rearrangement joins TRBV7-6 to TRBJ2-2; the D is unclear. CDR1 is SGHVS and CDR2 is FNYEAQ in the germline V gene. Trimming shortened V by 0 bases and J by 0 bases, and 11 bases separated the two germline ends. The CDR3 has 17 amino acids.

The chain employs TRBV6-5 and TRBJ1-2; tentative D call: TRBD1 (6 bases). The length of the CDR3 is 13 residues. V gave up 6 bases and J gave up 7 bases, with 15 bases separating them. Germline V gene data show CDR1 as MNHEY and CDR2 as SVGAGI. The CDR3 DNA reads TGTGCCAGCAGCTCTAATTACAGGGTTGGCTACACCTTC. This encodes CASSSNYRVGYTF.

The genes are TRBV7-9 and TRBJ2-7; either TRBD1 or TRBD2 may fit D (6 bases each). Germline-derived CDR1 and CDR2 are SEHNR and FQNEAQ (reference sequence). Trimming left V 4 bases short and J 1 base short, with 17 bases between. The CDR3 totals 16 residues. CDR3 nucleotide sequence: TGTGCCAGCAGCTATGCCGGGGGCATCGGATCCTACGAGCAGTACTTC. Its translation is CASSYAGGIGSYEQYF.

The chain is built from TRBV2 and TRBJ2-5; D is uncertain. The ends were cut back, 4 bases at V and 1 base at J, with 10 bases in the middle. CDR1 is SNHLY and CDR2 is FYNNEI in the germline V gene. The CDR3 extends over 14 amino acids. This CDR3 is CASSGVVPQETQYF. CDR3 DNA: TGTGCCAGCAGTGGCGTGGTCCCCCAAGAGACCCAGTACTTC.

The chain uses TRBV4-3 and TRBJ2-7; 8 bases are a match to TRBD2. Losses at the gene ends were 2 bases for V and 3 bases for J; bases not matched to a gene: 9. The CDR3 runs 16 residues. CDR1 LGHNA and CDR2 YSLEER come from the germline V gene. The CDR3 DNA reads TGCGCCAGCAGCCAACGCCGAGCGGGAGTTAGCTACGAGCAGTACTTC. Amino acid sequence: CASSQRRAGVSYEQYF.